This T cell receptor beta chain derives from a study of blood T cell repertoires in COVID-19. Overall study: The United States, Italy and Spain were the sources of the acute and convalescent COVID-19 samples. Nucleic acid was either cDNA or gDNA, and it came from T cells, B-cell-depleted T cells, or PBMCs.

Trimming cost V 5 bases and J 4 bases, with 10 bases left between them. The CDR3 has 13 amino acids. Germline CDR1 and CDR2: SGHTA and FQGTGA. Study processing details: Counts of nucleated cells, estimated from reference gene primer amplification, were obtained. Libraries were prepared by immunoSEQ multiplex PCR; TCRdb keeps only in-frame clonotypes and omits some of them. For V, J and clone size, that table is used; D and trimming come from the DNA. The sample lists over 60,000 clones; approximately 90% were seen once. The chain employs TRBV7-3 and TRBJ2-3; no firm D call. This sequence originates from a man between 70 and 80 years old with active or convalescent COVID-19. What was sequenced was peripheral blood. This CDR3 is CASSRLSSDTQYF. DNA for the CDR3: TGTGCCAGCAGCCGACTCTCTTCAGATACGCAGTATTTT.